Following are 32 T cell receptor beta chains from one sample sequenced in a study of T cells after yellow fever vaccination. TCRdb reprocessed the 5' RACE reads via MiXCR and lists one record per CDR3 protein. Counted here are nearly 300,000 distinct CDR3 sequences, 8.5% to 10% occurring once; the ten biggest clones make up 3% to 4%. Specimen: CD4+ T cells sorted from PBMCs, collected 5 days after the yellow fever booster vaccination. The receptors shown here come from a man between 18 and 35 years old who received the YFV17D yellow fever vaccine.

The V and J genes are TRBV25-1 and TRBJ1-2; no clear D gene. The V end was cut by 2 bases, the J end by 6 bases, with 10 bases between. Germline V gene sequence: CDR1 MGHDK, CDR2 SYGVNS. CDR3 size: 13 residues. The CDR3 DNA sequence: TGTGCCAGCAGTGAAGAAGGGTTTGATGGCTACACCTTC. Its protein is CASSEEGFDGYTF.

This clonotype was counted only a few times. V usage is TRBV9 and J usage is TRBJ2-3, with 13 bases matching TRBD2. Germline V CDR1 and CDR2: SGDLS, YYNGEE. This CDR3 is 15 amino acids long. The V gene end was trimmed by 3 bases and the J gene end by 5 bases; junction bases not matched to a gene: 3. This CDR3 is CASSAGLAGLDTQYF. The CDR3 DNA sequence: TGTGCCAGCAGCGCGGGACTAGCGGGGCTAGATACGCAGTATTTT.

This clonotype has just a few counts. The chain recombines TRBV18 with TRBJ2-1; 9 bases are shared with TRBD2. Germline CDR1 reads KGHSH; CDR2 reads LQKENI. This CDR3 comprises 15 residues. The V gene end was trimmed by 2 bases and the J gene end by 7 bases; junction bases not matched to a gene: 6. Here the CDR3 reads CASSPMRGGLNEQFF. CDR3 sequence (DNA): TGTGCCAGCTCACCAATGCGGGGGGGCCTAAATGAGCAGTTCTTC.

The rearrangement uses TRBV11-1 and TRBJ2-1; TRBD1 agrees at 9 bases. The V gene end was trimmed by 4 bases and the J gene end by 6 bases; junction bases not matched to a gene: 7. Germline CDR1 SGHAT, CDR2 FQDESV (reference sequence). The CDR3 consists of 15 residues. The CDR3 region has the DNA TGTGCCAGCAGCTCACCGGGACAGGGATTCAATGAGCAGTTCTTC. Translation gives CASSSPGQGFNEQFF.

The rearrangement links TRBV5-1 to TRBJ2-5, with 8 bases identical to TRBD1. This CDR3 has 13 residues. J was trimmed by 4 bases and V by 6 bases; bases with no gene match: 5. In germline, CDR1 is SGHRS, CDR2 YFSETQ. CDR3 sequence (DNA): TGCGCCAGCAAGTATGGGACAGGAGAGACCCAGTACTTC. This codes for CASKYGTGETQYF.

The rearrangement links TRBV7-2 to TRBJ1-4; the match to TRBD1 covers 8 bases. The V segment lost 2 bases and the J segment 2 bases; nucleotides outside the gene matches: 4. Germline CDR1 is SGHTA and CDR2 is FQGNSA. The CDR3 sequence is 16 residues long. For the CDR3, the DNA is TGTGCCAGCAGCTTACAGGGGGCAGGGACTAATGAAAAACTGTTTTTT. It yields the protein CASSLQGAGTNEKLFF.

This clonotype appeared a few times. V usage is TRBV4-2 and J usage is TRBJ1-1; 7 bases fit TRBD1. CDR1 and CDR2 from the germline V gene are LGHNA and YNFKEQ. J was trimmed by 0 bases and V by 0 bases; bases with no gene match: 1. The CDR3 runs 15 residues. The CDR3 sequence is CASSQEGQMNTEAFF. Here the CDR3 DNA reads TGTGCCAGCAGCCAAGAGGGACAGATGAACACTGAAGCTTTCTTT.

At least ten counts were recorded for this clonotype. J is TRBJ2-5 and V is TRBV3-1; 9 bases fit TRBD1. The CDR3 runs 15 residues. Per the germline V gene, CDR1 is LGHDT and CDR2 is YNNKEL (reference sequence). V shed 4 bases and J 1 base; nucleotides not matched to a gene: 4. The CDR3 protein is CASSLGQGPQETQYF. The CDR3 DNA reads as TGTGCCAGCAGCCTCGGACAGGGGCCCCAAGAGACCCAGTACTTC.

This chain connects TRBV18 to TRBJ1-2, with TRBD1 matching 7 bases. There are 14 residues in the CDR3. Germline assignment: CDR1 KGHSH and CDR2 LQKENI. V lost 4 bases to trimming and J lost 6 bases; unmatched junction nucleotides: 8. The DNA of the CDR3 is TGTGCCAGCTCACAAGACAGGGCATCTCATGGCTACACCTTC. Its protein is CASSQDRASHGYTF.

This clonotype was counted between two and nine times. V usage is TRBV20-1 and J usage is TRBJ2-5, with a tentative D call TRBD2 (5 bases). The CDR3 is 13 residues long. Germline CDR1 DFQATT, CDR2 SNEGSKA (reference sequence). V was clipped by 6 bases and J by 7 bases, with 18 bases between them. CDR3 region: CSAGLAGDGTQYF. CDR3 sequence (DNA): TGCAGTGCCGGACTCGCCGGAGATGGGACCCAGTACTTC.

The rearrangement joins TRBV6-5 to TRBJ1-1; tentative D call: TRBD1 (5 bases). The CDR3 length is 15 residues. V dropped 4 bases and J dropped 4 bases, with 16 bases sitting between them. In germline, CDR1 is MNHEY, CDR2 SVGAGI. In DNA, the CDR3 is TGTGCCAGCAGTTTCGACAGCCTTTTTACCACTGAAGCTTTCTTT. Translated: CASSFDSLFTTEAFF.

This clonotype was recorded a few times. V usage is TRBV6-6 and J usage is TRBJ1-1; D is unclear. Germline V lookup: CDR1 MNHNY, CDR2 SVGAGI (reference sequence). V dropped 2 bases and J dropped 3 bases, with 13 bases sitting between them. The CDR3 extends over 15 amino acids. For the CDR3, the DNA is TGTGCCAGCAGTTACGTACGGCAGGCGTACACTGAAGCTTTCTTT. Its translation is CASSYVRQAYTEAFF.

The chain combines TRBV29-1 with TRBJ2-3; D is undetermined. The CDR3 consists of 14 residues. V dropped 4 bases and J dropped 2 bases, with 13 bases sitting between them. Germline assignment: CDR1 SQVTM and CDR2 ANQGSEA. In DNA form, the CDR3 reads TGCAGCGTTGGAAGTAGATTCCCCACAGATACGCAGTATTTT. This codes for CSVGSRFPTDTQYF.

This clonotype was counted a few times. The chain recombines TRBV5-6 with TRBJ2-5; D unclear. Trimming removed 4 bases at V and 4 bases at J, with 14 bases between. Germline V gene data show CDR1 as SGHDT and CDR2 as YYEEEE. The CDR3 has 14 amino acids. The CDR3 DNA sequence: TGTGCCAGCAGCCAATCGGGTCGCGGAGAGACCCAGTACTTC. It is translated as CASSQSGRGETQYF.

In its sample, this clonotype was seen a few times. V is TRBV2 and J is TRBJ1-2, with 7 bases fitting TRBD1. The CDR3 covers 14 residues. With 7 bases clipped from V and 8 bases from J, the junction kept 13 bases outside the gene matches. CDR1 and CDR2 from the germline V gene are SNHLY and FYNNEI. The CDR3 DNA sequence: TGTGCCAGCATTTTAGACAGGGCTGCTCGGGGCTACACCTTC. The encoded protein is CASILDRAARGYTF.

This clonotype appeared a few times. This chain connects TRBV4-3 to TRBJ2-1, with D maybe TRBD1 (6 bases). The CDR3 is 14 residues long. Trimming removed 1 base at V and 15 bases at J, with 19 bases between. CDR1 is LGHNA, CDR2 YSLEER, per germline. CDR3 amino acids: CASSQGIQGSVGFF. The CDR3 DNA reads TGCGCCAGCAGCCAAGGGATTCAGGGGTCGGTGGGGTTCTTC.

This sequence joins TRBV20-1 and TRBJ2-1; 13 bases map to TRBD2. Germline V gene data show CDR1 as DFQATT and CDR2 as SNEGSKA (reference sequence). With V trimmed by 4 bases and J by 9 bases, 6 bases remained unmatched. This CDR3 region has 14 residues. As DNA, the CDR3 is TGCAGTGCTACTACTAGCGGGGGGGCGGTTGAGCAGTTCTTC. Translation gives CSATTSGGAVEQFF.

In its sample, this clonotype was seen a few times. The chain recombines TRBV12-5 with TRBJ1-2; possibly TRBD1 for D (5 bases). Germline values: CDR1 LGHNT, CDR2 FRNRAP. The CDR3 runs 14 residues. V shed 0 bases and J shed 8 bases, with 13 bases lying between them. This chain's CDR3 is CASGLVRGASGYTF. Written as DNA, the CDR3 is TGTGCTAGTGGTTTGGTACGCGGGGCTAGCGGCTACACCTTC.

The CDR3 DNA is TGTGCCAGCAGCGGGGGAGTGTACCAAGAGACCCAGTACTTC. Amino acid sequence: CASSGGVYQETQYF. This rearrangement joins TRBV9 to TRBJ2-5, with a weak D call TRBD2 (5 bases). The length of the CDR3 is 14 residues. Germline V gene sequence: CDR1 SGDLS, CDR2 YYNGEE. Between the trimmed V and J ends, which lost 3 bases and 0 bases, there was a span of 9 bases.

Many counts were recorded for this clonotype. This chain joins TRBV5-1 and TRBJ2-7, with 7 bases that match TRBD2. V was pared by 3 bases and J by 7 bases, with 4 bases of the junction left unmatched. This CDR3 comprises 12 residues. The V gene's germline CDR1 is SGHRS and CDR2 YFSETQ. The CDR3 DNA reads as TGCGCCAGCAGCTCGGACGGGAGGGAGCAGTACTTC. Translation: CASSSDGREQYF.

The chain recombines TRBV20-1 with TRBJ1-5, with D tentatively TRBD1 (5 bases). The germline V gene encodes CDR1 DFQATT and CDR2 SNEGSKA (reference sequence). The V end was cut by 0 bases, the J end by 7 bases, with 16 bases between. This CDR3 has 15 amino acids. The CDR3 here is CSARDFRRGDQPQHF. The CDR3 DNA is TGCAGTGCTAGAGATTTTCGGAGAGGGGACCAGCCCCAGCATTTT.

This clonotype has only a few counts. V and J are TRBV20-1 and TRBJ2-3; TRBD2 matches 9 bases. The CDR3 length is 14 residues. J lost 6 bases, V lost 7 bases, and 11 bases had no gene match. Germline V lookup: CDR1 DFQATT, CDR2 SNEGSKA (reference sequence). The CDR3 protein is CSVKRGAARDTQYF. CDR3 DNA sequence: TGCAGTGTGAAGCGGGGGGCCGCTAGGGATACGCAGTATTTT.

This rearrangement joins TRBV28 to TRBJ1-6, with 8 bases matching TRBD1. The V gene end was trimmed by 5 bases and the J gene end by 9 bases; junction bases not matched to a gene: 6. The germline V gene encodes CDR1 MDHEN and CDR2 SYDVKM. The CDR3 sequence is 14 residues long. CDR3 in amino acids: CASSLDRALSPLHF. CDR3 coding DNA: TGTGCCAGCAGTCTGGACAGGGCGCTTTCACCCCTCCACTTT.

This clonotype was found a few times. The genes are TRBV14 and TRBJ2-5, with 10 bases fitting TRBD2. After removal of 0 bases from V and 7 bases from J, the junction contained 8 bases not matched to a gene. From germline, CDR1 is SGHDN and CDR2 FVKESK. The CDR3 covers 16 residues. CDR3 nucleotide sequence: TGTGCCAGCAGCCAAGACTGGCTAGCGGGGGCTGCGACCCAGTACTTC. Its translation is CASSQDWLAGAATQYF.

The rearrangement uses TRBV5-1 and TRBJ2-3; D might be TRBD2 (6 bases). Looked up from germline, CDR1 is SGHRS and CDR2 is YFSETQ. Trimming pared 7 bases from V and 2 bases from J, leaving 11 bases between. The CDR3 has 13 residues. The CDR3 loop is CASGGEATDTQYF. The CDR3 nucleotides read TGCGCCAGCGGCGGGGAGGCCACAGATACGCAGTATTTT.

With respect to this clonotype: One end of the junction varies from germline; a read error may be responsible. The chain links TRBV12-3 or TRBV12-4 to TRBJ1-2; D not certain. The CDR3 runs to 14 residues. This chain's CDR3 is CASSLTASGPRSLF. The DNA of the CDR3 is TGTGCCAGCAGTTTAACGGCGAGCGGCCCCAGGAGCTTATTC.

A few counts support this clonotype. This CDR3 reads CASRAGLAGDRETQYF. Here the CDR3 DNA reads TGCGCCAGCAGGGCCGGACTAGCGGGGGATAGAGAGACCCAGTACTTC. V and J are TRBV5-1 and TRBJ2-5; TRBD2 matches 13 bases. From germline, CDR1 is SGHRS and CDR2 YFSETQ. This CDR3 has 16 amino acids. Unmatched junction bases numbered 8, after V lost 5 bases and J lost 4 bases.

In this sample, this clonotype turned up many times. V and J are TRBV5-6 and TRBJ2-1, with D possibly being TRBD1 (5 bases). The CDR3 covers 13 residues. The V end was cut by 3 bases, the J end by 6 bases, with 10 bases between. Germline CDR1 and CDR2: SGHDT and YYEEEE. The CDR3 loop is CASSSRGANEQFF. CDR3 sequence (DNA): TGTGCCAGCAGCTCAAGGGGTGCCAATGAGCAGTTCTTC.

V is TRBV25-1 and J is TRBJ2-3; 9 nucleotides align to TRBD1. Germline CDR1 and CDR2: MGHDK and SYGVNS. This CDR3 is built from 15 residues. With V trimmed by 2 bases and J by 3 bases, 3 bases remained unmatched. CDR3 amino acids: CASSEHRGPTDTQYF. The CDR3 region has the DNA TGTGCCAGCAGTGAACACAGGGGGCCTACAGATACGCAGTATTTT.

The chain carries TRBV10-3 and TRBJ1-1, with 8 positions matching TRBD1. Per the germline V gene, CDR1 is ENHRY and CDR2 is SYGVKD. Trimming removed 6 bases from V and 7 bases from J; junction bases left unmatched: 4. This CDR3 is 12 amino acids long. CDR3 sequence: CAIRTGGDEAFF. The DNA for the CDR3 is TGTGCCATCAGAACAGGGGGAGATGAAGCTTTCTTT.

The J gene is TRBJ1-5, the V gene TRBV29-1; tentative D call: TRBD1 (6 bases). The CDR3 covers 12 residues. V lost 4 bases to trimming and J lost 6 bases, with 10 bases between them. Germline CDR1 reads SQVTM; CDR2 reads ANQGSEA. The CDR3 loop reads CSVGDTPQPQHF. Written as DNA, the CDR3 is TGCAGCGTTGGGGACACCCCTCAGCCCCAGCATTTT.

This clonotype came up many times. This rearrangement joins TRBV5-1 to TRBJ2-5, with 10 bases fitting TRBD1. The CDR3 loop spans 15 amino acids. Germline CDR1 is SGHRS and CDR2 is YFSETQ. V trimming: 0 bases; J trimming: 3 bases; junction bases outside the gene matches: 2. This CDR3 reads CASSLAGTGEETQYF. The CDR3 bases are TGCGCCAGCAGCTTGGCTGGGACAGGGGAAGAGACCCAGTACTTC.